These T cell receptor beta chains were read from a single sample in a study of blood T cell repertoires in COVID-19. Measured with immunoSEQ multiplex PCR; TCRdb has only the in-frame clones, and not every one. The top ten hold 13% to 15% of the sample, which has under 200,000 clones, almost 85% seen once. Sequenced sample: peripheral blood. These receptors originate from a man between 18 and 35 years old with active or convalescent COVID-19. Both conserved end residues are part of each CDR3. The D gene is left open where the match is weak. The size entry is marked missing in some rows and otherwise reads once, few, many or a size class.

CDR3 DNA,CDR3 protein,J gene,D gene,V gene,clone size
TGTGCCAGCAGTCCAACCCGGACAGGTAATGAAAAACTGTTTTTT,CASSPTRTGNEKLFF,TRBJ1-4,TRBD1,TRBV27,NA
TGCGCCAGCAGCTTGGGCGGACAGGGCCACACCTTC,CASSLGGQGHTF,TRBJ1-2,TRBD1,TRBV5-1,NA
TGTGCCAGTAGTGCAGACAGCGCGAATCAGCCCCAGCATTTT,CASSADSANQPQHF,TRBJ1-5,NA,TRBV19,NA
TGCGCCAGCAGAAACCGGGACAGGGGTAGCACTGAAGCTTTCTTT,CASRNRDRGSTEAFF,TRBJ1-1,TRBD1,TRBV5-1,NA
TGTGCCAGCAGTTATCAGTCCTACGAGCAGTACTTC,CASSYQSYEQYF,TRBJ2-7,NA,TRBV2,few
TGTGCCAGTAACAGGGGGGACACTGAAGCTTTCTTT,CASNRGDTEAFF,TRBJ1-1,TRBD1,TRBV6-5,NA
TGTGCCAGCAGCTCACACCATACAGGGGGCAGCTATGGCTACACCTTC,CASSSHHTGGSYGYTF,TRBJ1-2,TRBD1,TRBV11-2,NA
TGTGCCAGCAGCCCAACGGGCTATGGCTACACCTTC,CASSPTGYGYTF,TRBJ1-2,NA,TRBV28,NA
TGTGCCAGCAGAGGACAACGCGACAGGGGTTCGTATAATTCACCCCTCCACTTT,CASRGQRDRGSYNSPLHF,TRBJ1-6,TRBD1,TRBV2,NA
TGCGCCAGCAGCTTCGGTCTTCAGCGCAACTACGAGCAGTACTTC,CASSFGLQRNYEQYF,TRBJ2-7,NA,TRBV5-1,few
TGTGCCAGCAGCCCAACCCAGGGGAGGGGCTCCTACAATGAGCAGTTCTTC,CASSPTQGRGSYNEQFF,TRBJ2-1,NA,TRBV4-2,once